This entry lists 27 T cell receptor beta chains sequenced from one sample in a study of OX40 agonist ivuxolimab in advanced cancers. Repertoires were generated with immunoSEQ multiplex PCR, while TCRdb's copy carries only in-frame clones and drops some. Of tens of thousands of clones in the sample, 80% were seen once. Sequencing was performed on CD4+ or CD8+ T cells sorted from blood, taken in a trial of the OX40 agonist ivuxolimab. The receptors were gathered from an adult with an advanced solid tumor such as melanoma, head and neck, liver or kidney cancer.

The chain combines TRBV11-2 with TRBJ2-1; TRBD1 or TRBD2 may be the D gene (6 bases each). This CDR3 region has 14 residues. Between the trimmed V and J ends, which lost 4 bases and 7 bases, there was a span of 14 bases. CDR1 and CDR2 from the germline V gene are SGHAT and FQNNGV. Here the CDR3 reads CASSSSTGRNEQFF. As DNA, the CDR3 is TGTGCCAGCAGCTCTAGTACAGGGAGGAATGAGCAGTTCTTC. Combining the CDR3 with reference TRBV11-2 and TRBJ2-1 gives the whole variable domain EAGVAQSPRYKIIEKRQSVAFWCNPISGHATLYWYQQILGQGPKLLIQFQNNGVVDDSQLPKDRFSAERLKGVDSTLKIQPAKLEDSAVYLCASSSSTGRNEQFFGPGTRLTVL.

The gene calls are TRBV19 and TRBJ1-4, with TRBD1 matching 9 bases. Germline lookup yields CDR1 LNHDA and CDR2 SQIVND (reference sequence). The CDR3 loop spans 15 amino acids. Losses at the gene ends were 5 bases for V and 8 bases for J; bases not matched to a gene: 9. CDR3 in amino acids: CASSGLGTGKEKLFF. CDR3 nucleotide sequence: TGTGCCAGTAGTGGCCTCGGGACAGGGAAAGAAAAACTGTTTTTT. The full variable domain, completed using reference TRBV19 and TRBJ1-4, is DGGITQSPKYLFRKEGQNVTLSCEQNLNHDAMYWYRQDPGQGLRLIYYSQIVNDFQKGDIAEGYSVSREKKESFPLTVTSAQKNPTAFYLCASSGLGTGKEKLFFGSGTQLSVL.

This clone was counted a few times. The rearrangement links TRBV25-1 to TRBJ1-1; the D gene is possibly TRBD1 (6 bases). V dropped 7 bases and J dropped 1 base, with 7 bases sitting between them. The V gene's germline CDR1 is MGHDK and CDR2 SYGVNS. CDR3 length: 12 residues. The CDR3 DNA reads TGTGCCAGCAAACAGGGGAACACTGAAGCTTTCTTT. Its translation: CASKQGNTEAFF.

CDR3 amino acids: CASSASDADWDNTDTQYF. CDR3 coding DNA: TGTGCCAGCAGCGCCTCCGATGCCGATTGGGACAACACAGATACGCAGTATTTT. The chain carries TRBV7-9 and TRBJ2-3; D is perhaps TRBD1 (6 bases). V was shortened by 5 bases and J by 2 bases, with 23 bases between the two germline ends. This CDR3 comprises 18 residues. CDR1 is SEHNR, CDR2 FQNEAQ, per germline (reference sequence).

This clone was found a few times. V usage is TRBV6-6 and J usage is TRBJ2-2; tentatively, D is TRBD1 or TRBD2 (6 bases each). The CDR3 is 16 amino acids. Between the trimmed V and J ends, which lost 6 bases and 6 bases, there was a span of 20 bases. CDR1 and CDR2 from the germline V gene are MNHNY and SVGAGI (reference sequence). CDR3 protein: CASRTYGGAAPGELFF. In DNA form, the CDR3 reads TGTGCCAGCAGGACTTACGGGGGCGCGGCCCCCGGGGAGCTGTTTTTT.

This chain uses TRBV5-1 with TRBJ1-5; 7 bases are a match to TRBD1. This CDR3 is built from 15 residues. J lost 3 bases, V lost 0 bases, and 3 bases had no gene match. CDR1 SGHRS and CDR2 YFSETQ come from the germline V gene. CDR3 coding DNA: TGCGCCAGCAGCTTGGAGACAGGGCTCAATCAGCCCCAGCATTTT. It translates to CASSLETGLNQPQHF.

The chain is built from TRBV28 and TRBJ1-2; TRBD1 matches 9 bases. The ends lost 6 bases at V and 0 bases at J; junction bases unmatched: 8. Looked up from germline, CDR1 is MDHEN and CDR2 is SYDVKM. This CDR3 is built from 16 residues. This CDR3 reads CASSRPGTGTNYGYTF. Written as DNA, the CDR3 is TGTGCCAGCAGCCGCCCCGGGACAGGGACTAACTATGGCTACACCTTC.

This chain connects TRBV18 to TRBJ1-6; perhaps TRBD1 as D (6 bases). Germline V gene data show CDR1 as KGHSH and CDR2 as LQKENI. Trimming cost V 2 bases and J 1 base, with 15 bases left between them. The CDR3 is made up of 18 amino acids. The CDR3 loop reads CASSPTGGALSYNSPLHF. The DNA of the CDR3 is TGTGCCAGCTCACCAACGGGGGGCGCGCTTTCCTATAATTCACCCCTCCACTTT.

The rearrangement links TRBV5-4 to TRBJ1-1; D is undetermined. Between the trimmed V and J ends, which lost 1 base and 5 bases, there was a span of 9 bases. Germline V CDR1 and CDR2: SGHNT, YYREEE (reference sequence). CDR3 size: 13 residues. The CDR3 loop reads CASSLRFGTEAFF. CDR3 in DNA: TGTGCCAGCAGCTTGCGGTTCGGAACTGAAGCTTTCTTT.

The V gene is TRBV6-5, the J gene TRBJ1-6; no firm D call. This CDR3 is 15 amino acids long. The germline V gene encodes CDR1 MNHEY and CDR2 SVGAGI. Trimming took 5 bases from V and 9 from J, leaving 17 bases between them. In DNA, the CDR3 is TGTGCCAGCAGTCTTGAGAAAGGGTTTAGTTCACCCCTCCACTTT. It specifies CASSLEKGFSSPLHF.

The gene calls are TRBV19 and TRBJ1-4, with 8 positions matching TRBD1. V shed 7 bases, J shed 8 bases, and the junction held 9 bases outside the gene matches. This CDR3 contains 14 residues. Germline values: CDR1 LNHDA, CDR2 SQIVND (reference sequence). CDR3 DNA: TGTGCCAGTAACCTTAGGACAGGGAGCGAAAAACTGTTTTTT. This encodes CASNLRTGSEKLFF.

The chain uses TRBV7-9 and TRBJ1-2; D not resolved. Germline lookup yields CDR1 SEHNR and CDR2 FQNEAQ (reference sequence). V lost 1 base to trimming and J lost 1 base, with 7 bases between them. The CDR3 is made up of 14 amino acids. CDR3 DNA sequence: TGTGCCAGCAGCTTAGGTTTGCTTAACTATGGCTACACCTTC. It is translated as CASSLGLLNYGYTF.

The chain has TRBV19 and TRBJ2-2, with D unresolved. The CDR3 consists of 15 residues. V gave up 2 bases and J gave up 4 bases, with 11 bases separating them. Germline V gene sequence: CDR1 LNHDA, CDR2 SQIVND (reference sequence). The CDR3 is CASSIRLVGTGELFF. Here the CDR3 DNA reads TGTGCCAGTAGTATAAGGCTAGTAGGCACCGGGGAGCTGTTTTTT. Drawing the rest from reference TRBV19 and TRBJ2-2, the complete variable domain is DGGITQSPKYLFRKEGQNVTLSCEQNLNHDAMYWYRQDPGQGLRLIYYSQIVNDFQKGDIAEGYSVSREKKESFPLTVTSAQKNPTAFYLCASSIRLVGTGELFFGEGSRLTVL.

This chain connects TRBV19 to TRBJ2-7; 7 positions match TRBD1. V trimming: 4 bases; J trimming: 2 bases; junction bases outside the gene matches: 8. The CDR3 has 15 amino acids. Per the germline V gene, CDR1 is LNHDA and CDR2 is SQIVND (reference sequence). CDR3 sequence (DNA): TGTGCCAGTAGTACGCCGGGACAGAATCCCTACGAGCAGTACTTC. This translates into CASSTPGQNPYEQYF.

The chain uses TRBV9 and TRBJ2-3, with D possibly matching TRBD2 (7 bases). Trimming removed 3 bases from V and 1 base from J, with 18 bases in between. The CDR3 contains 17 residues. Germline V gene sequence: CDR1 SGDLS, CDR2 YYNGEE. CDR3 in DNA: TGTGCCAGCAGCGCCCGAGGGGGGGAAGTTGGCACAGATACGCAGTATTTT. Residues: CASSARGGEVGTDTQYF.

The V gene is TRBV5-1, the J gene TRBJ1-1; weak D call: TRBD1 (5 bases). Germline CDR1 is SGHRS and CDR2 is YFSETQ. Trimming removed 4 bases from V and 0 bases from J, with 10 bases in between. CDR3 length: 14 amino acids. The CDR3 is CASSAGSMNTEAFF. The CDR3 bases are TGCGCCAGCAGCGCAGGGTCTATGAACACTGAAGCTTTCTTT.

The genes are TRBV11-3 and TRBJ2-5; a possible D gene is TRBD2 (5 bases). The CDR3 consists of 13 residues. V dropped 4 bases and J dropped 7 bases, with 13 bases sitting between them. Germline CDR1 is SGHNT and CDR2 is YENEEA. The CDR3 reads CASSSMVGGTQYF. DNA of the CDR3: TGTGCCAGCAGCTCTATGGTCGGAGGGACCCAGTACTTC.

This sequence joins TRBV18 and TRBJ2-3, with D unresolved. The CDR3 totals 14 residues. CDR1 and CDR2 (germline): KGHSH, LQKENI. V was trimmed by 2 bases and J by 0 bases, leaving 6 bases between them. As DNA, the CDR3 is TGTGCCAGCTCACCAGCCGGGAGCACAGATACGCAGTATTTT. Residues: CASSPAGSTDTQYF.

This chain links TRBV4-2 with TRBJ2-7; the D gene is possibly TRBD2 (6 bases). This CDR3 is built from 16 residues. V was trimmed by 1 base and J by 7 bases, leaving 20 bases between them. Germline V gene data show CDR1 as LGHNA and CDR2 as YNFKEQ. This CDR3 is CASSQGYGTLRGEQYF. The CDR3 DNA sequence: TGTGCCAGCAGCCAAGGATACGGGACCTTACGGGGGGAGCAGTACTTC.

This chain's CDR3 is CASTTGTAGEQFF. The CDR3 nucleotides are TGCGCCAGCACAACCGGGACTGCAGGCGAGCAGTTCTTC. The rearrangement links TRBV10-2 to TRBJ2-1, with D possibly TRBD2 on 6 matching bases. There are 13 residues in the CDR3. Germline values: CDR1 WSHSY, CDR2 SAAADI. V was shortened by 7 bases and J by 10 bases, with 17 bases between the two germline ends.

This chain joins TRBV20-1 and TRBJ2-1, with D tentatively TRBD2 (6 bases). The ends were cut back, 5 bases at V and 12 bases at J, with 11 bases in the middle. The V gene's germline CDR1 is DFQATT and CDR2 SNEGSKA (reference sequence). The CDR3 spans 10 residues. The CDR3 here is CSAGRDSQFF. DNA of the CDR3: TGCAGTGCTGGCCGGGACTCGCAGTTCTTC.

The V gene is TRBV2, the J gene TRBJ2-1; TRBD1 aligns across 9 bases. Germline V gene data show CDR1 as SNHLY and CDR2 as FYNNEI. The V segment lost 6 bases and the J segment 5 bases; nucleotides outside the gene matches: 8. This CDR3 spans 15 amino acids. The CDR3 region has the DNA TGTGCCAGCAGCCTACAGGGGGCGCGAGACAATGAGCAGTTCTTC. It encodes CASSLQGARDNEQFF.

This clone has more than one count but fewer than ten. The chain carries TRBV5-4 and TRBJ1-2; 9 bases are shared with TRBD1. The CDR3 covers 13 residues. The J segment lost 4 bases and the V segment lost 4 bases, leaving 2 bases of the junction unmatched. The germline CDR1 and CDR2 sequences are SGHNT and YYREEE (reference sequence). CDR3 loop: CASSQGQGYGYTF. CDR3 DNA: TGTGCCAGCAGCCAGGGACAGGGCTATGGCTACACCTTC.

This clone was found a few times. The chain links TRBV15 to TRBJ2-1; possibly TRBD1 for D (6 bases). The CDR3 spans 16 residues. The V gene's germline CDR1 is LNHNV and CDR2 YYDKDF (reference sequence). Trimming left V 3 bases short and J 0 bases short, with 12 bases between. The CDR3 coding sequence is TGTGCCACCAGCAGGAAGACAGGAAGCTCCTACAATGAGCAGTTCTTC. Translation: CATSRKTGSSYNEQFF.

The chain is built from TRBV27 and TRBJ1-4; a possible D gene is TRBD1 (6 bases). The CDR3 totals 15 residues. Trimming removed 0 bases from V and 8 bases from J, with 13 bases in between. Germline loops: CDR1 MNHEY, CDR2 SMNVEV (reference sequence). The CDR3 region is CASSLSPGAGEKLFF. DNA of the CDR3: TGTGCCAGCAGTTTATCGCCAGGGGCGGGCGAAAAACTGTTTTTT.

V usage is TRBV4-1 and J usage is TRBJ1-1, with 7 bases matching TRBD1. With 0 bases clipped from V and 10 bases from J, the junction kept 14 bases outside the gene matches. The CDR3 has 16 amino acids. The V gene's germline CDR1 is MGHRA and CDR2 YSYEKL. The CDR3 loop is CASSQEGGGGWGRAFF. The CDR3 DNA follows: TGCGCCAGCAGCCAAGAAGGTGGAGGGGGCTGGGGGCGAGCTTTCTTT.

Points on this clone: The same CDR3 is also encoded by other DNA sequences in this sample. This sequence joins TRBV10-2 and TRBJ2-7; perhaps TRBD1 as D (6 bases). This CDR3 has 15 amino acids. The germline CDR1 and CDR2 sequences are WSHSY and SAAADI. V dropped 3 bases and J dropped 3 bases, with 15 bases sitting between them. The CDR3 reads CASSDGQQGFYEQYF. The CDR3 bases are TGCGCCAGCAGTGATGGTCAACAGGGCTTCTACGAGCAGTACTTC.